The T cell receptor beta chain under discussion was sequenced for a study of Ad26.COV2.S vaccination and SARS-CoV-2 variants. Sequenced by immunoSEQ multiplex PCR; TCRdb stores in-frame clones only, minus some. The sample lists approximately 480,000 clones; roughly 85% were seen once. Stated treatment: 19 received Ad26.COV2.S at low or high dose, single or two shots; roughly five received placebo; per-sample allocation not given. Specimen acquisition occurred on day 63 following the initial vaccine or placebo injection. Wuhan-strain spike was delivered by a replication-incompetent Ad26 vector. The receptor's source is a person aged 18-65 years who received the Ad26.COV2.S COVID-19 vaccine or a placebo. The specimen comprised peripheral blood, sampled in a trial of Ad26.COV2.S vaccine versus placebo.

The CDR3 coding sequence is TGTGCCTGTAAACCCCGGGACAGTTACAATGAGCAGTTCTTC. Translating it yields CACKPRDSYNEQFF. V usage is TRBV30 and J usage is TRBJ2-1; 7 bases fit TRBD1. Per the germline V gene, CDR1 is GTSNPN and CDR2 is SVGIG (reference sequence). V dropped 6 bases and J dropped 4; count of bases not matched to a gene: 9. The CDR3 contains 14 residues.